The present entry profiles one T cell receptor beta chain with its context. The antigen remains undetermined. Data came from immunoSEQ multiplex PCR; TCRdb stores just in-frame clones and leaves some out. This sample has some 130,000 clones; just under 95% occur once, and the top ten carry more than 0.02%. The data originate from a study of human thymus T cells. General study results and limits: Thymic as well as blood repertoires seemed to favor certain V and J genes unevenly. Unrelated individuals were reported by related research to share highly overlapping thymic repertoires.

In germline, CDR1 is SEHNR, CDR2 FQNEAQ (reference sequence). The CDR3 consists of 15 residues. The V end was cut by 0 bases, the J end by 0 bases, with 8 bases between. Surgeons resected thymus tissue during corrective heart surgery. Serving as donors were healthy Finnish infants, each of whom was having open corrective surgery for congenital heart defects. The clonotype comes from a boy under three years old with a congenital heart defect but otherwise immunologically healthy. The chain links TRBV7-9 to TRBJ1-1; no definite D call. The material sequenced was thymus tissue. CDR3 sequence (DNA): TGTGCCAGCAGCTTAGCGACCGGGATGAACACTGAAGCTTTCTTT. Protein product: CASSLATGMNTEAFF.